The 30 T cell receptor beta chains listed next were all sequenced from one sample in a study of cytomegalovirus exposure and HLA in healthy donors. Vbeta (60) and Jbeta (13) primers were used in the PCR. Sequencing was performed with immunoSEQ multiplex PCR; in TCRdb, only in-frame clones are kept and a portion is missing. The sample contains fewer than 150,000 clones, nearly 80% of which appear only once. Sequences were obtained from PBMCs. All receptors derive from a male donor in good health and CMV-seronegative.

The chain has TRBV11-1 and TRBJ2-7; D is unclear. The CDR3 extends over 15 amino acids. Germline-derived CDR1 and CDR2 are SGHAT and FQDESV (reference sequence). Between the trimmed V and J ends, which lost 1 base and 0 bases, there was a span of 10 bases. CDR3 sequence (DNA): TGTGCCAGCAGCTTAGTATACGAGAGCTCCTACGAGCAGTACTTC. This sequence encodes CASSLVYESSYEQYF.

The V and J genes are TRBV6-1 and TRBJ1-1; D ambiguous. V was cut by 0 bases and J by 11 bases, with 13 bases left in between. The CDR3 loop spans 13 amino acids. Per the germline V gene, CDR1 is MNHNS and CDR2 is SASEGT. CDR3 protein: CASSEAVGRRAFF. CDR3 in DNA: TGTGCCAGCAGTGAAGCGGTGGGGAGGAGGGCTTTCTTT.

The rearrangement uses TRBV29-1 and TRBJ1-2; D might be TRBD1 (6 bases). Germline V gene lookup returns CDR1 SQVTM and CDR2 ANQGSEA. The CDR3 is 13 amino acids. V lost 4 bases to trimming and J lost 4 bases, with 13 bases between them. CDR3 coding DNA: TGCAGCGTTGGTTCAGGGGCGGGCTATGGCTACACCTTC. This codes for CSVGSGAGYGYTF.

This clone was counted a single time. This chain links TRBV5-1 with TRBJ2-2, with a possible D match to TRBD2 (5 bases). The ends were cut back, 5 bases at V and 3 bases at J, with 17 bases in the middle. There are 16 residues in the CDR3. Germline V gives CDR1 SGHRS, CDR2 YFSETQ. The CDR3 here is CASRARSGRDTGELFF. The CDR3 DNA sequence: TGCGCCAGCAGGGCGAGGTCGGGAAGGGACACCGGGGAGCTGTTTTTT. Variable domain in full (rest from reference TRBV5-1 and TRBJ2-2): KAGVTQTPRYLIKTRGQQVTLSCSPISGHRSVSWYQQTPGQGLQFLFEYFSETQRNKGNFPGRFSGRQFSNSRSEMNVSTLELGDSALYLCASRARSGRDTGELFFGEGSRLTVL.

The chain carries TRBV7-9 and TRBJ2-5; a weak D match, TRBD1 (8 bases). The V gene lost 5 bases and the J gene lost 3 bases, with 13 bases spanning the gap. This CDR3 is 14 amino acids long. Germline assignment: CDR1 SEHNR and CDR2 FQNEAQ (reference sequence). CDR3 DNA: TGTGCCAGCAGCCCACAGGGGGGGGAAGAGACCCAGTACTTC. It specifies CASSPQGGEETQYF.

The chain recombines TRBV7-9 with TRBJ1-1, with D tentatively TRBD1 (6 bases). V lost 2 bases and J 3 bases, leaving 10 bases between the germline ends. The CDR3 contains 14 residues. Germline V gene sequence: CDR1 SEHNR, CDR2 FQNEAQ (reference sequence). CDR3 amino acids: CASSLSDSYTEAFF. Here the CDR3 DNA reads TGTGCCAGCAGCTTATCGGACAGCTACACTGAAGCTTTCTTT.

The CDR3 DNA is TGCGCCAGCAGCTTGGGAGGGACAGGGGGTGAAAAACTGTTTTTT. Translation gives CASSLGGTGGEKLFF. The chain is built from TRBV5-1 and TRBJ1-4; 11 bases line up with TRBD1. Germline lookup yields CDR1 SGHRS and CDR2 YFSETQ. This CDR3 has 15 residues. The J segment lost 7 bases and the V segment lost 0 bases, leaving 2 bases of the junction unmatched.

V gene TRBV6-1 combines with J gene TRBJ2-7; 7 bases agree with TRBD2. The CDR3 spans 18 residues. Looked up from germline, CDR1 is MNHNS and CDR2 is SASEGT. With 2 bases clipped from V and 1 base from J, the junction kept 14 bases outside the gene matches. CDR3 sequence reads: CASSERFGGLRGSYEQYF. The DNA for the CDR3 is TGTGCCAGCAGTGAAAGGTTCGGGGGGTTAAGGGGTTCCTACGAGCAGTACTTC.

This chain uses TRBV28 with TRBJ1-2; no clear D. V dropped 3 bases and J dropped 10 bases, with 15 bases sitting between them. Looked up from germline, CDR1 is MDHEN and CDR2 is SYDVKM. The CDR3 is 13 residues long. CDR3 region: CASSFEPTYAYTF. The CDR3 DNA follows: TGTGCCAGCAGTTTTGAACCAACCTACGCCTACACCTTC.

This sequence joins TRBV28 and TRBJ1-3, with 9 bases lining up with TRBD1. V was clipped by 7 bases and J by 4 bases; unmatched bases: 5. Germline CDR1 is MDHEN and CDR2 is SYDVKM. There are 14 residues in the CDR3. CDR3 coding DNA: TGTGCCAGCATAAACAGGGGGCAAGGAAACACCATATATTTT. It encodes CASINRGQGNTIYF.

The V call is TRBV4-3, the J call TRBJ1-2; 11 bases match TRBD1. The V segment lost 0 bases and the J segment 9 bases; nucleotides outside the gene matches: 6. This CDR3 comprises 15 residues. Germline V lookup: CDR1 LGHNA, CDR2 YSLEER. The CDR3 reads CASSQEGGQGVSYTF. In nucleotides, the CDR3 is TGCGCCAGCAGCCAAGAAGGGGGACAGGGGGTGAGCTACACCTTC.

The chain uses TRBV5-1 and TRBJ1-2; D remains unclear. The ends were cut back, 4 bases at V and 4 bases at J, with 14 bases in the middle. CDR1 and CDR2 (germline): SGHRS, YFSETQ. The CDR3 sequence is 14 residues long. The CDR3 sequence: CASSPGLQLYGYTF. The CDR3 region has the DNA TGCGCCAGCAGCCCTGGCTTACAGCTCTATGGCTACACCTTC.

This chain joins TRBV21-1 and TRBJ2-2; TRBD2, the table's D call, lacks a check against the DNA. TRBV21-1 is shown as a pseudogene. This CDR3 spans 13 amino acids. CDR3 region: CASSKVDSGELFF. The CDR3 DNA follows: TGTGCCAGCAGCAAAGTTGACTCCGGGGAGCTGTTTTTT.

This clone appeared a single time. The chain joins TRBV18 to TRBJ1-4; perhaps TRBD1 as D (6 bases). The CDR3 has 14 residues. V lost 2 bases to trimming and J lost 7 bases, with 11 bases between them. Germline V gives CDR1 KGHSH, CDR2 LQKENI. CDR3 sequence: CASSPSGQSEKLFF. CDR3 coding DNA: TGTGCCAGCTCACCATCTGGACAGAGTGAAAAACTGTTTTTT.

A single count supports this clone. The DNA for the CDR3 is TGTGCCAGCAAAGGCCCTAGGAGACGTTCCTCCACCTACGAGCAGTACTTC. Translating gives CASKGPRRRSSTYEQYF. This chain links TRBV28 with TRBJ2-7; unclear D gene. Trimming shortened V by 7 bases and J by 2 bases, and 24 bases separated the two germline ends. The germline V gene encodes CDR1 MDHEN and CDR2 SYDVKM. The CDR3 loop spans 17 amino acids. The full variable domain, its missing parts supplied by reference TRBV28 and TRBJ2-7, is DVKVTQSSRYLVKRTGEKVFLECVQDMDHENMFWYRQDPGLGLRLIYFSYDVKMKEKGDIPEGYSVSREKKERFSLILESASTNQTSMYLCASKGPRRRSSTYEQYFGPGTRLTVT.

V and J are TRBV7-9 and TRBJ1-5; 9 bases match TRBD1. CDR1 SEHNR and CDR2 FQNEAQ come from the germline V gene (reference sequence). This CDR3 comprises 13 residues. Losses at the gene ends were 5 bases for V and 5 bases for J; bases not matched to a gene: 1. The CDR3 DNA reads TGTGCCAGCAGCCGGACAGGGGATCAGCCCCAGCATTTT. It translates to CASSRTGDQPQHF.

V usage is TRBV19 and J usage is TRBJ1-2; 9 bases line up with TRBD1. Germline V gene data show CDR1 as LNHDA and CDR2 as SQIVND (reference sequence). CDR3 length: 14 amino acids. Trimming removed 5 bases from V and 6 bases from J; junction bases left unmatched: 7. CDR3 DNA: TGTGCCAGTAGTCCATGGACAGGGGATCATGGCTACACCTTC. Encoded protein: CASSPWTGDHGYTF.

As for this clone: Other DNA variants within this sample encode the same CDR3. This chain uses TRBV20-1 with TRBJ1-4; unclear D gene. The CDR3 is made up of 11 amino acids. From germline, CDR1 is DFQATT and CDR2 SNEGSKA (reference sequence). The V gene lost 5 bases and the J gene lost 17 bases, with 18 bases spanning the gap. CDR3 sequence: CSAEDGLRGFF. In nucleotides, the CDR3 is TGCAGTGCTGAGGACGGACTGCGTGGTTTTTTT.

This sequence joins TRBV28 and TRBJ1-1; D might be TRBD1 (5 bases). The germline V and J ends were trimmed by 1 base and 0 bases, with 12 bases remaining between them. The CDR3 is made up of 16 amino acids. Germline V gene lookup returns CDR1 MDHEN and CDR2 SYDVKM. DNA for the CDR3: TGTGCCAGCAGTTTATACTCGACAGCTCTGAACACTGAAGCTTTCTTT. This translates into CASSLYSTALNTEAFF.

The chain recombines TRBV6-1 with TRBJ1-5, with D perhaps TRBD1 (5 bases). Germline V gene lookup returns CDR1 MNHNS and CDR2 SASEGT. CDR3 size: 14 residues. Trimming pared 2 bases from V and 5 bases from J, leaving 10 bases between. The CDR3 protein is CASSELGGDQPQHF. In DNA form, the CDR3 reads TGTGCCAGCAGTGAACTAGGAGGGGATCAGCCCCAGCATTTT.

Here the CDR3 reads CAGGLDGAGELFF. The CDR3 DNA reads TGTGCCGGGGGCCTGGATGGGGCCGGGGAGCTGTTTTTT. The chain uses TRBV6-1 and TRBJ2-2; a weak D match, TRBD1 (6 bases). Germline-derived CDR1 and CDR2 are MNHNS and SASEGT. CDR3 size: 13 residues. The V end lost 11 bases, the J end lost 6 bases, and 16 bases lay between the germline ends.

This chain connects TRBV5-4 to TRBJ1-2; D is perhaps TRBD1 (6 bases). V dropped 2 bases and J dropped 4 bases, with 9 bases sitting between them. This CDR3 has 13 residues. Germline V gene data show CDR1 as SGHNT and CDR2 as YYREEE (reference sequence). This CDR3 is CASSLKGGYGYTF. CDR3 in DNA: TGTGCCAGCAGCTTAAAAGGGGGCTATGGCTACACCTTC. Filled out from reference TRBV5-4 and TRBJ1-2, the complete variable domain reads ETGVTQSPTHLIKTRGQQVTLRCSSQSGHNTVSWYQQALGQGPQFIFQYYREEENGRGNFPPRFSGLQFPNYSSELNVNALELDDSALYLCASSLKGGYGYTFGSGTRLTVV.

The chain joins TRBV2 to TRBJ2-7; maybe TRBD1 (6 bases). The germline gives CDR1 SNHLY, CDR2 FYNNEI. The CDR3 consists of 15 residues. V shed 4 bases and J shed 6 bases, with 19 bases lying between them. In DNA, the CDR3 is TGTGCCAGCAGTGCGTCCGGCATTGAAGGGGGCGAGCAGTACTTC. Translation: CASSASGIEGGEQYF.

V and J are TRBV27 and TRBJ1-3; 7 bases are shared with TRBD1. The ends lost 4 bases at V and 3 bases at J; junction bases unmatched: 6. The CDR3 is made up of 15 amino acids. Germline V gene sequence: CDR1 MNHEY, CDR2 SMNVEV (reference sequence). Here the CDR3 DNA reads TGTGCCAGCAGTTCCTTGGACAGGAATGGAAACACCATATATTTT. It specifies CASSSLDRNGNTIYF.

The chain couples TRBV11-1 to TRBJ2-7; D may be TRBD1 (6 bases). Germline V gives CDR1 SGHAT, CDR2 FQDESV (reference sequence). The CDR3 runs to 14 residues. Trimming took 4 bases from V and 0 from J, leaving 10 bases between them. CDR3 nucleotide sequence: TGTGCCAGCAGCTCCCGGGACACCTCCTACGAGCAGTACTTC. Protein product: CASSSRDTSYEQYF.

The CDR3 region has the DNA TGTGCCAGCGGAACGTCAGGGGGGCTGACTGAAGCTTTCTTT. Translating gives CASGTSGGLTEAFF. V gene TRBV6-5 combines with J gene TRBJ1-1; 7 nucleotides agree with TRBD1. Germline V gene sequence: CDR1 MNHEY, CDR2 SVGAGI. The CDR3 contains 14 residues. Trimming took 8 bases from V and 5 from J; bases not matched to a gene: 11.

The chain has TRBV5-1 and TRBJ2-7; 10 nucleotides align to TRBD1. The CDR3 runs to 13 residues. CDR1 and CDR2 (germline): SGHRS, YFSETQ. Unmatched junction bases numbered 6, after V lost 7 bases and J lost 5 bases. CDR3 protein: CASEPGQGNEQYF. CDR3 coding DNA: TGCGCCAGCGAGCCGGGACAGGGGAACGAGCAGTACTTC.

V gene TRBV19 combines with J gene TRBJ1-5; unclear D gene. Germline V gene data show CDR1 as LNHDA and CDR2 as SQIVND (reference sequence). The ends were cut back, 6 bases at V and 0 bases at J, with 12 bases in the middle. The CDR3 runs 15 residues. The CDR3, as DNA: TGTGCCAGTAGCCCCCCAGCGGGTAGCAATCAGCCCCAGCATTTT. It specifies CASSPPAGSNQPQHF. Drawing the rest from reference TRBV19 and TRBJ1-5, the complete variable domain is DGGITQSPKYLFRKEGQNVTLSCEQNLNHDAMYWYRQDPGQGLRLIYYSQIVNDFQKGDIAEGYSVSREKKESFPLTVTSAQKNPTAFYLCASSPPAGSNQPQHFGDGTRLSIL.

The chain employs TRBV4-1 and TRBJ2-5, with 9 bases matching TRBD2. The CDR3 contains 17 residues. Germline V gives CDR1 MGHRA, CDR2 YSYEKL. Germline trimming cut 4 bases from V and 4 bases from J; bases unmatched to any gene: 13. CDR3 nucleotides: TGCGCCAGCAGCCTCCGAGGGGGCGGGGGGGAAATAGAGACCCAGTACTTC. Translation gives CASSLRGGGGEIETQYF.

V and J are TRBV5-4 and TRBJ2-7, with 7 nucleotides matching TRBD2. The germline V gene has CDR1 SGHNT and CDR2 YYREEE (reference sequence). This CDR3 spans 15 amino acids. Trimming removed 2 bases from V and 3 bases from J; junction bases left unmatched: 8. CDR3 nucleotides: TGTGCCAGCAGCTTAGCACAAGCGGGGAGCTACGAGCAGTACTTC. As protein: CASSLAQAGSYEQYF.